The next 4 T cell receptor beta chains were all read from a single sample in a study of T cells in Graves' hyperthyroidism and ophthalmopathy. Amplification of TCR beta CDR3 regions was performed using RNA transcripts as template. The HTBI primer set drove a first-round RT-PCR of the TCR CDR3. MiXCR, run by TCRdb on the multiplex PCR reads, gives a single entry per CDR3 protein. The table shows about 720,000 distinct CDR3 sequences, with under 20% occurring only once. Sequenced input: blood. The receptors shown here come from a woman in her forties or fifties with Graves' hyperthyroidism that later progressed to Graves' ophthalmopathy.

This clonotype has ten or more counts. This chain connects TRBV5-8 to TRBJ1-1; 7 bases agree with TRBD1. Germline loops: CDR1 SGHTS, CDR2 YDEGEE. With V trimmed by 3 bases and J by 2 bases, 10 bases remained unmatched. The CDR3 is 16 amino acids. CDR3 DNA: TGTGCCAGCAGCTCCTACAGGGGCGCGACCAACACTGAAGCTTTCTTT. The encoded protein is CASSSYRGATNTEAFF.

The DNA of the CDR3 is TGTGCCAGCAGTTCCGCCAACCCGTCGAACACCGGGGAGCTGTTTTTT. It specifies CASSSANPSNTGELFF. This chain connects TRBV6-9 to TRBJ2-2; D gene uncertain. The CDR3 is made up of 16 amino acids. Germline V gene sequence: CDR1 MNHGY, CDR2 SVAAGI. Trimming shortened V by 4 bases and J by 0 bases, and 12 bases separated the two germline ends.

This clonotype occurred a few times. The chain is built from TRBV20-1 and TRBJ1-1; D is unresolved. There are 14 residues in the CDR3. The V end was cut by 1 base, the J end by 3 bases, with 12 bases between. Germline CDR1 DFQATT, CDR2 SNEGSKA (reference sequence). The chain's CDR3 is CSARVPQSDTEAFF. DNA for the CDR3: TGCAGTGCTAGAGTCCCACAGTCGGACACTGAAGCTTTCTTT.

Many counts were recorded for this clonotype. The rearrangement joins TRBV11-1 to TRBJ2-7; the D is unclear. The CDR3 covers 16 residues. V lost 1 base, J lost 3 bases, and 16 bases lay in between. Germline CDR1 and CDR2: SGHAT and FQDESV (reference sequence). DNA of the CDR3: TGTGCCAGCAGCTTAGGGGTCAGAGCCAATATCTACGAGCAGTACTTC. Residues: CASSLGVRANIYEQYF.